The 32 T cell receptor beta chains presented below share a single source sample, sequenced in a study of blood T cell repertoires in COVID-19. Assay: immunoSEQ multiplex PCR; the TCRdb copy retains only in-frame clones and omits some. The table has a few hundred thousand clones, approximately 90% seen once. The specimen was PBMCs or T cells enriched from blood (not recorded which). The receptors originated from a woman between 40 and 55 years old who had recovered from COVID-19.

The rearrangement links TRBV7-9 to TRBJ1-1, with TRBD1 matching 7 bases. CDR1 is SEHNR, CDR2 FQNEAQ, per germline (reference sequence). There are 13 residues in the CDR3. Germline trimming cut 7 bases from V and 4 bases from J; bases unmatched to any gene: 6. Here the CDR3 reads CASTSAGGTEAFF. The DNA for the CDR3 is TGTGCCAGCACCTCGGCAGGGGGCACTGAAGCTTTCTTT.

The chain recombines TRBV18 with TRBJ2-7, with 7 bases identical to TRBD2. V lost 2 bases, J lost 6 bases, and 10 bases stayed unmatched. The CDR3 loop spans 15 amino acids. In germline, CDR1 is KGHSH, CDR2 LQKENI. CDR3 sequence: CASSPTGTGGTEQYF. In nucleotides, the CDR3 is TGTGCCAGCTCACCAACCGGGACGGGGGGTACCGAGCAGTACTTC. The full variable domain, rest sourced from reference TRBV18 and TRBJ2-7, is NAGVMQNPRHLVRRRGQEARLRCSPMKGHSHVYWYRQLPEEGLKFMVYLQKENIIDESGMPKERFSAEFPKEGPSILRIQQVVRGDSAAYFCASSPTGTGGTEQYFGPGTRLTVT.

CDR3 nucleotide sequence: TGTGCCAGCAGCACCCGGGACAGGGACAATTCACCCCTCCACTTT. Encoded protein: CASSTRDRDNSPLHF. J is TRBJ1-6 and V is TRBV13; 9 nucleotides agree with TRBD1. The V and J ends lost 5 bases and 7 bases, in that order; junction bases with no gene match: 6. CDR1 is PRHDT and CDR2 is FYEKMQ in the germline V gene (reference sequence). The CDR3 has 15 amino acids. The full variable domain, rest sourced from reference TRBV13 and TRBJ1-6, is AAGVIQSPRHLIKEKRETATLKCYPIPRHDTVYWYQQGPGQDPQFLISFYEKMQSDKGSIPDRFSAQQFSDYHSELNMSSLELGDSALYFCASSTRDRDNSPLHFGNGTRLTVT.

This clone was seen a single time. V is TRBV10-3 and J is TRBJ2-5; 8 bases line up with TRBD1. Per germline, CDR1 ENHRY and CDR2 SYGVKD. V was clipped by 3 bases and J by 2 bases; unmatched bases: 2. The CDR3 is 14 residues long. CDR3 sequence (DNA): TGTGCCATCAGTGACAGACAGGGGCAAGAGACCCAGTACTTC. This encodes CAISDRQGQETQYF.

The chain employs TRBV6-2 or TRBV6-3 and TRBJ2-2; D remains unclear. V lost 0 bases and J lost 4, with 12 bases in between. The CDR3 is 16 residues long. Germline lookup yields CDR1 MNHEY and CDR2 SVGEGT. CDR3 DNA: TGTGCCAGCAGTTACTCGCGTCGTACGGGCACCGGGGAGCTGTTTTTT. Translation gives CASSYSRRTGTGELFF.

CDR3 residues: CASSAGRGGAHNSPLHF. DNA for the CDR3: TGTGCCAGCAGCGCCGGGAGGGGGGGGGCTCATAATTCACCCCTCCACTTT. The chain recombines TRBV9 with TRBJ1-6; possible D gene TRBD1, 6 bases. Trimming shortened V by 3 bases and J by 5 bases, and 18 bases separated the two germline ends. The CDR3 contains 17 residues. Germline loops: CDR1 SGDLS, CDR2 YYNGEE. The full variable domain, its missing parts supplied by reference TRBV9 and TRBJ1-6, is DSGVTQTPKHLITATGQRVTLRCSPRSGDLSVYWYQQSLDQGLQFLIQYYNGEERAKGNILERFSAQQFPDLHSELNLSSLELGDSALYFCASSAGRGGAHNSPLHFGNGTRLTVT.

V is TRBV28 and J is TRBJ2-5; TRBD2 matches 10 bases. The CDR3 runs to 14 residues. V was clipped by 5 bases and J by 4 bases; unmatched bases: 4. Germline assignment: CDR1 MDHEN and CDR2 SYDVKM. The CDR3 loop is CASSPLAGRETQYF. Written as DNA, the CDR3 is TGTGCCAGCAGTCCACTAGCGGGAAGAGAGACCCAGTACTTC.

The gene calls are TRBV14 and TRBJ2-7; TRBD1 is a possible D gene (5 bases). The CDR3 has 15 residues. Germline loops: CDR1 SGHDN, CDR2 FVKESK. V lost 0 bases and J lost 2, with 11 bases in between. CDR3: CASSQDSRATYEQYF. CDR3 DNA sequence: TGTGCCAGCAGCCAAGATTCCAGGGCTACCTACGAGCAGTACTTC.

The gene calls are TRBV7-2 and TRBJ1-2; the D is unclear. CDR1 is SGHTA, CDR2 FQGNSA, per germline. Trimming cost V 0 bases and J 3 bases, with 11 bases left between them. CDR3 size: 15 residues. The CDR3 protein is CASSLASTEDYGYTF. The CDR3 nucleotides are TGTGCCAGCAGCTTAGCGAGTACGGAGGACTATGGCTACACCTTC.

The genes are TRBV7-2 and TRBJ2-1; D call uncertain. This CDR3 is 13 amino acids long. With 4 bases removed from V and 3 bases from J, the gap between germline ends came to 7 bases. From germline, CDR1 is SGHTA and CDR2 FQGNSA. The CDR3 sequence: CASSSTNYNEQFF. The CDR3 nucleotides read TGTGCCAGCAGCTCGACAAACTACAATGAGCAGTTCTTC.

The chain is built from TRBV19 and TRBJ1-1, with D possibly being TRBD1 (5 bases). V was trimmed by 1 base and J by 5 bases, leaving 11 bases between them. Germline CDR1 and CDR2: LNHDA and SQIVND (reference sequence). The CDR3 totals 14 residues. The CDR3 bases are TGTGCCAGTAGTATAGCCGGGGGGAGGACTGAAGCTTTCTTT. Its protein is CASSIAGGRTEAFF.

V is TRBV3-1 (or the pseudogene TRBV3-2) and J is TRBJ2-5; 7 bases match TRBD2. Trimming at V came to 2 bases and at J to 2 bases, leaving 8 bases not matched to a gene. Per germline, CDR1 LGHDT and CDR2 YNNKEL (reference sequence). This CDR3 comprises 16 residues. This CDR3 reads CASSQSGWGGQETQYF. The CDR3, as DNA: TGTGCCAGCAGCCAATCCGGCTGGGGAGGGCAAGAGACCCAGTACTTC.

The V call is TRBV6-5, the J call TRBJ2-1; no clear D gene. The CDR3 runs 14 residues. Trimming removed 2 bases at V and 2 bases at J, with 7 bases between. CDR1 is MNHEY and CDR2 is SVGAGI in the germline V gene. The CDR3 is CASSYRQAYNEQFF. CDR3 in DNA: TGTGCCAGCAGTTACAGGCAGGCCTACAATGAGCAGTTCTTC.

This clone was observed a single time. This rearrangement joins TRBV7-9 to TRBJ2-1; 16 bases match TRBD2. In germline, CDR1 is SEHNR, CDR2 FQNEAQ (reference sequence). The CDR3 extends over 22 amino acids. V shed 5 bases, J shed 7 bases, and the junction held 23 bases outside the gene matches. The CDR3 is CASSTRYKPGLAGGLAQNEQFF. The CDR3 region has the DNA TGTGCCAGCAGCACACGGTACAAACCGGGACTAGCGGGAGGGCTAGCGCAGAATGAGCAGTTCTTC.

The chain is built from TRBV9 and TRBJ2-3; 8 bases match TRBD2. The CDR3 totals 15 residues. Germline trimming cut 3 bases from V and 6 bases from J; bases unmatched to any gene: 9. CDR1 and CDR2 (germline): SGDLS, YYNGEE. Here the CDR3 DNA reads TGTGCCAGCAGCGCAGACGGGAGGGGGGCTGATACGCAGTATTTT. It codes for CASSADGRGADTQYF. The full variable domain, completed using reference TRBV9 and TRBJ2-3, is DSGVTQTPKHLITATGQRVTLRCSPRSGDLSVYWYQQSLDQGLQFLIQYYNGEERAKGNILERFSAQQFPDLHSELNLSSLELGDSALYFCASSADGRGADTQYFGPGTRLTVL.

This chain connects TRBV3-1 (or the pseudogene TRBV3-2) to TRBJ1-2; D is possibly TRBD1 (5 bases). With 4 bases removed from V and 7 bases from J, the gap between germline ends came to 13 bases. CDR1 and CDR2 from the germline V gene are LGHDT and YNNKEL (reference sequence). There are 13 residues in the CDR3. The CDR3 sequence is CASSPKGYGGYTF. The CDR3 DNA follows: TGTGCCAGCAGCCCAAAGGGGTATGGTGGCTACACCTTC.

This clone has just a few counts. CDR3 protein: CASSSLGLAGVVGTDTQYF. The CDR3 region has the DNA TGTGCCAGCAGCTCTCTGGGACTAGCGGGAGTTGTCGGCACAGATACGCAGTATTTT. V gene TRBV13 combines with J gene TRBJ2-3, with 14 bases matching TRBD2. This CDR3 comprises 19 residues. V shed 4 bases and J 1 base; nucleotides not matched to a gene: 10. Germline lookup yields CDR1 PRHDT and CDR2 FYEKMQ (reference sequence).

The chain recombines TRBV5-1 with TRBJ2-7; possible D gene TRBD2, 6 bases. The CDR3 is 14 residues long. Per germline, CDR1 SGHRS and CDR2 YFSETQ. Trimming took off 4 bases at V and 7 bases at J, with 18 bases between the two ends. CDR3 DNA: TGCGCCAGCAGCGCCGGGACTGGAGGGAAGGAGCAGTACTTC. It codes for CASSAGTGGKEQYF.

The chain combines TRBV20-1 with TRBJ2-5; 8 bases are a match to TRBD1. Germline V gene sequence: CDR1 DFQATT, CDR2 SNEGSKA (reference sequence). Germline trimming cut 3 bases from V and 0 bases from J; bases unmatched to any gene: 6. This CDR3 comprises 15 residues. The DNA for the CDR3 is TGCAGTGCTAGTGGGGACAGGACGTACCAAGAGACCCAGTACTTC. This translates into CSASGDRTYQETQYF.

The V and J genes are TRBV6-5 and TRBJ2-1; D not resolved. Trimming stripped 7 bases from V and 7 bases from J, with 20 bases between. The CDR3 is made up of 15 amino acids. Germline loops: CDR1 MNHEY, CDR2 SVGAGI. The CDR3, as DNA: TGTGCCAGCATTCATAGTCGTGACTCATGGAATGAGCAGTTCTTC. Translated: CASIHSRDSWNEQFF.

The chain uses TRBV5-1 and TRBJ2-6; 12 bases match TRBD2. The germline CDR1 and CDR2 sequences are SGHRS and YFSETQ. V shed 4 bases and J 0 bases; nucleotides not matched to a gene: 5. CDR3 length: 18 residues. CDR3 DNA sequence: TGCGCCAGCAGCATCGGACTAGCGGGGTACTCTGGGGCCAACGTCCTGACTTTC. As protein: CASSIGLAGYSGANVLTF.

V is TRBV7-2 and J is TRBJ1-1; tentatively, D is TRBD1 (5 bases). V lost 5 bases and J lost 11, with 18 bases in between. CDR3 length equals 13 residues. Germline assignment: CDR1 SGHTA and CDR2 FQGNSA. The CDR3 protein is CASSQDSPSGAFF. The CDR3 DNA sequence: TGTGCCAGCAGCCAAGACAGCCCCAGTGGGGCTTTCTTT.

The rearrangement links TRBV5-1 to TRBJ2-3; TRBD1 matches 7 bases. Unmatched junction bases numbered 4, after V lost 0 bases and J lost 6 bases. The length of the CDR3 is 14 residues. Germline CDR1 reads SGHRS; CDR2 reads YFSETQ. The DNA for the CDR3 is TGCGCCAGCAGCTTGGCCCTACAGGGGGATACGCAGTATTTT. Protein product: CASSLALQGDTQYF.

The chain joins TRBV14 to TRBJ2-3; 8 bases align to TRBD2. The V segment lost 9 bases and the J segment 0 bases; nucleotides outside the gene matches: 2. Per germline, CDR1 SGHDN and CDR2 FVKESK. This CDR3 is 13 amino acids long. In DNA form, the CDR3 reads TGTGCCAGTGGACTAGCCAGCACAGATACGCAGTATTTT. Protein sequence: CASGLASTDTQYF.

This chain connects TRBV30 to TRBJ1-1, with 7 bases aligning to TRBD1. The CDR3 spans 15 residues. From germline, CDR1 is GTSNPN and CDR2 SVGIG (reference sequence). The ends lost 2 bases at V and 0 bases at J; junction bases unmatched: 6. CDR3 protein: CAWSSLGGMNTEAFF. CDR3 in DNA: TGTGCCTGGAGTTCTCTAGGGGGCATGAACACTGAAGCTTTCTTT. Drawing the rest from reference TRBV30 and TRBJ1-1, the complete variable domain is SQTIHQWPATLVQPVGSPLSLECTVEGTSNPNLYWYRQAAGRGLQLLFYSVGIGQISSEVPQNLSASRPQDRQFILSSKKLLLSDSGFYLCAWSSLGGMNTEAFFGQGTRLTVV.

A single count supports this clone. The chain employs TRBV18 and TRBJ1-2, with D unresolved. Germline V gene sequence: CDR1 KGHSH, CDR2 LQKENI. V lost 0 bases, J lost 2 bases, and 22 bases lay in between. The CDR3 length is 19 residues. CDR3 DNA: TGTGCCAGCTCACCACCGGGAGCTCAGGTGGTTGCTCAAAACTATGGCTACACCTTC. Its translation: CASSPPGAQVVAQNYGYTF.

Comment on this clone: Other DNA sequences in this specimen translate into the identical CDR3. This sequence joins TRBV6-5 and TRBJ2-7; possibly TRBD2 for D (5 bases). Per germline, CDR1 MNHEY and CDR2 SVGAGI. V shed 0 bases and J shed 0 bases, with 9 bases lying between them. The CDR3 is 15 residues long. In nucleotides, the CDR3 is TGTGCCAGCAGTTACTCTAGCGCCTACTCCTACGAGCAGTACTTC. As protein: CASSYSSAYSYEQYF.

The chain combines TRBV5-1 with TRBJ1-4, with D possibly being TRBD1 (5 bases). The CDR3 is made up of 15 amino acids. The germline gives CDR1 SGHRS, CDR2 YFSETQ. V lost 4 bases and J lost 5, with 15 bases in between. DNA of the CDR3: TGCGCCAGCAGCGCGGACATCCGGGGGAATGAAAAACTGTTTTTT. It specifies CASSADIRGNEKLFF.

The rearrangement uses TRBV6-5 and TRBJ1-6, with no clear D. This CDR3 region has 11 residues. Trimming removed 6 bases from V and 8 bases from J, with 5 bases in between. From germline, CDR1 is MNHEY and CDR2 SVGAGI. This chain's CDR3 is CASRSDSPLHF. The CDR3 bases are TGTGCCAGCAGATCGGATTCACCCCTCCACTTT.

The J gene is TRBJ1-2, the V gene TRBV6-2 or TRBV6-3; the D is unclear. Germline V lookup: CDR1 MNHEY, CDR2 SVGEGT. The CDR3 totals 13 residues. V was trimmed by 5 bases and J by 8 bases, leaving 15 bases between them. The CDR3, as DNA: TGTGCCAGCAGTCTAGGTGGAGTGAGGGGCTACACCTTC. Translating it yields CASSLGGVRGYTF.

The J gene is TRBJ1-1, the V gene TRBV11-3; 9 bases align to TRBD1. CDR3 length equals 13 residues. The germline V gene encodes CDR1 SGHNT and CDR2 YENEEA. J was trimmed by 8 bases and V by 0 bases; bases with no gene match: 1. CDR3: CASSLETGGEAFF. DNA for the CDR3: TGTGCCAGCAGCTTAGAGACAGGGGGAGAAGCTTTCTTT. The whole variable domain, filled in from reference TRBV11-3 and TRBJ1-1, reads EAGVVQSPRYKIIEKKQPVAFWCNPISGHNTLYWYLQNLGQGPELLIRYENEEAVDDSQLPKDRFSAERLKGVDSTLKIQPAELGDSAVYLCASSLETGGEAFFGQGTRLTVV.

In this sample, this clone turned up once. V usage is TRBV2 and J usage is TRBJ2-7, with D perhaps matching TRBD1 (6 bases). The germline V gene encodes CDR1 SNHLY and CDR2 FYNNEI. V dropped 0 bases and J dropped 5 bases, with 17 bases sitting between them. The CDR3 spans 16 residues. The CDR3 coding sequence is TGTGCCAGCAGTGAAGCGCTTAGGGGGTCCGTAAACGAGCAGTACTTC. Translating gives CASSEALRGSVNEQYF.